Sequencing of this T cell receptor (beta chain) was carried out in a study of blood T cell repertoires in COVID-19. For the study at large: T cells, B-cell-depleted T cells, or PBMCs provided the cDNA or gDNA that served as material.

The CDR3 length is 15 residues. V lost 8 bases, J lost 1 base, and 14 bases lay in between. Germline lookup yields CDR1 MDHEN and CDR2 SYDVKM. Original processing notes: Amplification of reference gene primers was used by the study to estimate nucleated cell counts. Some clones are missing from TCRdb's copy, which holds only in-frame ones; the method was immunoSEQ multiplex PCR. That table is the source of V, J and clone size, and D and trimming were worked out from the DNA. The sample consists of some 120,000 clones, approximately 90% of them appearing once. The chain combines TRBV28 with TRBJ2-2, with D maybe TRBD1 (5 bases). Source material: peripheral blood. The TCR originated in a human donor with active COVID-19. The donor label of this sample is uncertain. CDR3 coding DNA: TGTGCCAGCGGCCGATTCACAGGGAACACCGGGGAGCTGTTTTTT. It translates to CASGRFTGNTGELFF.